This T cell receptor beta chain was sequenced for a study of PD-L1 blockade in urothelial cancer. Some clones are missing from TCRdb's copy, which holds only in-frame ones; the method was immunoSEQ multiplex PCR. The sample shows 30,000 to 40,000 clones, around four fifths of them seen only once. Time point indicated: pretreatment peripheral blood. The TCR sequence derives from a man older than 75 with urothelial cancer. The sequencing used PBMCs, collected around atezolizumab (anti-PD-L1) treatment.

The CDR3 loop reads CASSQDGTGRYEQYF. CDR3 DNA: TGCGCCAGCAGCCAAGACGGGACAGGGAGGTACGAGCAGTACTTC. V gene TRBV4-1 combines with J gene TRBJ2-7; 9 positions agree with TRBD1. The V segment lost 0 bases and the J segment 4 bases; nucleotides outside the gene matches: 4. This CDR3 is 15 amino acids long. Germline values: CDR1 MGHRA, CDR2 YSYEKL.